The 20 T cell receptor beta chains reported below all come from one sample, sequenced in a study of response to subunit inactivated influenza vaccine. MiXCR, applied by TCRdb to the RT-PCR reads, yields one record per CDR3 protein. Counted here are about 190,000 distinct CDR3 sequences, approximately 15% occurring once; the ten biggest clones make up under 30%. The source was CD8+ T cells sorted from PBMCs, collected less than 6 days after vaccination. The receptors stem from a man aged 45-65 years who received an inactivated influenza vaccine.

This chain joins TRBV27 and TRBJ2-3; TRBD1 is a possible D gene (6 bases). This CDR3 has 12 amino acids. V gave up 8 bases and J gave up 0 bases, with 6 bases separating them. Germline assignment: CDR1 MNHEY and CDR2 SMNVEV (reference sequence). The CDR3 DNA is TGTGCCAGCGGACAGAGCACAGATACGCAGTATTTT. It is translated as CASGQSTDTQYF.

The chain employs TRBV12-3 or TRBV12-4 and TRBJ2-7, with D maybe TRBD1 (5 bases). V was shortened by 5 bases and J by 0 bases, with 17 bases between the two germline ends. The CDR3 runs to 16 residues. CDR3 amino acids: CASSGPWAGNSYEQYF. The CDR3 bases are TGTGCCAGCAGTGGGCCATGGGCAGGGAACTCCTACGAGCAGTACTTC.

The V call is TRBV6-5, the J call TRBJ2-3; TRBD1 matches 8 bases. The germline V gene encodes CDR1 MNHEY and CDR2 SVGAGI. V lost 4 bases to trimming and J lost 4 bases; unmatched junction nucleotides: 7. The CDR3 runs to 15 residues. The CDR3 DNA sequence: TGTGCCAGCAGTTCGGACAGGGCCACCGCAGATACGCAGTATTTT. Translating it yields CASSSDRATADTQYF.

This clonotype was counted ten times or more. This chain connects TRBV12-3 or TRBV12-4 to TRBJ1-1, with D unresolved. The V gene lost 4 bases and the J gene lost 6 bases, with 18 bases spanning the gap. The CDR3 length is 15 residues. The CDR3 is CASSSLDSLGPEAFF. Written as DNA, the CDR3 is TGTGCCAGCAGTTCCCTTGATTCGTTAGGGCCTGAAGCTTTCTTT.

This clonotype was recorded at least ten times. The chain joins TRBV29-1 to TRBJ1-1; 7 positions agree with TRBD1. CDR1 SQVTM and CDR2 ANQGSEA come from the germline V gene. This CDR3 region has 14 residues. V lost 6 bases and J lost 0; bases outside the gene matches: 7. The CDR3 here is CSVPMTGLNTEAFF. For the CDR3, the DNA is TGCAGCGTCCCGATGACAGGGTTGAACACTGAAGCTTTCTTT. The variable domain in full, completed from reference TRBV29-1 and TRBJ1-1, reads SAVISQKPSRDICQRGTSLTIQCQVDSQVTMMFWYRQQPGQSLTLIATANQGSEATYESGFVIDKFPISRPNLTFSTLTVSNMSPEDSSIYLCSVPMTGLNTEAFFGQGTRLTVV.

This clonotype was seen a handful of times. The rearrangement joins TRBV12-3 or TRBV12-4 to TRBJ1-2; D uncertain. Trimming took off 3 bases at V and 3 bases at J, with 8 bases between the two ends. The CDR3 has 13 residues. In DNA form, the CDR3 reads TGTGCCAGCAGTTTTTCCAGAGACTATGGCTACACCTTC. Translating gives CASSFSRDYGYTF.

This clonotype was found a few times. J is TRBJ2-2 and V is TRBV6-1; 9 nucleotides match TRBD1. The ends lost 6 bases at V and 1 base at J; junction bases unmatched: 6. Germline CDR1 MNHNS, CDR2 SASEGT. The CDR3 contains 16 residues. CDR3 protein: CASRTQGAENTGELFF. The CDR3 DNA reads as TGTGCCAGCAGAACACAGGGGGCAGAGAACACCGGGGAGCTGTTTTTT.

J is TRBJ2-1 and V is TRBV7-9; 15 bases fit TRBD2. The CDR3 is 16 residues long. CDR1 and CDR2 (germline): SEHNR, FQNEAQ (reference sequence). Trimming removed 6 bases from V and 8 bases from J; junction bases left unmatched: 8. CDR3 DNA sequence: TGTGCCAGCAGTCCTAGGACTAGCGGGAGGGCCGATGAGCAGTTCTTC. Translation gives CASSPRTSGRADEQFF.

There are many counts of this clonotype. The chain links TRBV5-1 to TRBJ2-7; D is uncertain. The V gene lost 2 bases and the J gene lost 0 bases, with 12 bases spanning the gap. This CDR3 region has 15 residues. The V gene's germline CDR1 is SGHRS and CDR2 YFSETQ. In nucleotides, the CDR3 is TGCGCCAGCAGCTTCAGCGACGGCGTCTCCTACGAGCAGTACTTC. Amino acid sequence: CASSFSDGVSYEQYF.

The V call is TRBV3-1, the J call TRBJ2-3; TRBD1 is a possible D gene (5 bases). The length of the CDR3 is 15 residues. V lost 4 bases, J lost 5 bases, and 16 bases lay in between. CDR1 is LGHDT, CDR2 YNNKEL, per germline (reference sequence). CDR3 amino acids: CASSRLRGPLDTQYF. The CDR3 coding sequence is TGTGCCAGCAGCCGCCTAAGGGGTCCTCTAGATACGCAGTATTTT.

This chain links TRBV3-1 with TRBJ2-5, with TRBD2 identical over 10 bases. V lost 2 bases to trimming and J lost 2 bases; unmatched junction nucleotides: 2. Germline CDR1 LGHDT, CDR2 YNNKEL (reference sequence). The CDR3 contains 15 residues. CDR3 protein: CASSQTSGAQETQYF. In nucleotides, the CDR3 is TGTGCCAGCAGCCAAACTAGCGGGGCACAAGAGACCCAGTACTTC.

This clonotype came up a few times. This sequence joins TRBV7-2 and TRBJ1-3; D may be TRBD1 (5 bases). Germline lookup yields CDR1 SGHTA and CDR2 FQGNSA. The CDR3 has 14 amino acids. V shed 5 bases and J shed 8 bases, with 16 bases lying between them. CDR3 DNA sequence: TGTGCCAGCAGCCCGGGACCCGGGGAGGACACCATATATTTT. Translation gives CASSPGPGEDTIYF.

This chain uses TRBV15 with TRBJ2-5; 7 nucleotides agree with TRBD1. CDR3 length equals 17 residues. Trimming took 3 bases from V and 4 from J; bases not matched to a gene: 14. Germline V lookup: CDR1 LNHNV, CDR2 YYDKDF (reference sequence). The CDR3 nucleotides read TGTGCCACCAGCAGCTACAGGGGCCCCACTCCCGCAGAGACCCAGTACTTC. Its translation is CATSSYRGPTPAETQYF. Combining the CDR3 with reference TRBV15 and TRBJ2-5 gives the whole variable domain DAMVIQNPRYQVTQFGKPVTLSCSQTLNHNVMYWYQQKSSQAPKLLFHYYDKDFNNEADTPDNFQSRRPNTSFCFLDIRSPGLGDTAMYLCATSSYRGPTPAETQYFGPGTRLLVL.

This clonotype was found a few times. The chain employs TRBV5-1 and TRBJ1-1, with TRBD1 matching over 8 bases. The germline V gene has CDR1 SGHRS and CDR2 YFSETQ. Trimming took 0 bases from V and 5 from J; bases not matched to a gene: 6. This CDR3 is 15 amino acids long. The CDR3 spells CASSLARTGWTEAFF. The CDR3 bases are TGCGCCAGCAGCTTGGCCCGGACAGGGTGGACTGAAGCTTTCTTT.

The chain carries TRBV20-1 and TRBJ2-2, with D tentatively TRBD1 (5 bases). V gave up 3 bases and J gave up 4 bases, with 9 bases separating them. CDR1 and CDR2 (germline): DFQATT, SNEGSKA (reference sequence). The CDR3 is made up of 13 amino acids. DNA for the CDR3: TGCAGTGCTAGGGACATCTTCACCGGGGAGCTGTTTTTT. It encodes CSARDIFTGELFF.

This rearrangement joins TRBV4-1 to TRBJ2-2, with 10 bases lining up with TRBD2. The CDR3 totals 15 residues. V shed 3 bases and J 5 bases; nucleotides not matched to a gene: 3. Germline-derived CDR1 and CDR2 are MGHRA and YSYEKL. CDR3 bases: TGCGCCAGCAGCCACCCTAGCGGGAGTACCGGGGAGCTGTTTTTT. This encodes CASSHPSGSTGELFF.

CDR3 residues: CASSLQPGQLNEQFF. In DNA, the CDR3 is TGTGCCAGCAGCTTACAACCGGGACAATTGAATGAGCAGTTCTTC. This chain links TRBV7-3 with TRBJ2-1, with D maybe TRBD1 (6 bases). Germline V gene data show CDR1 as SGHTA and CDR2 as FQGTGA. Trimming stripped 2 bases from V and 7 bases from J, with 15 bases between. There are 15 residues in the CDR3.

This clonotype showed up just a few times. The chain couples TRBV18 to TRBJ2-5; D gene uncertain. The CDR3 contains 14 residues. Germline CDR1 reads KGHSH; CDR2 reads LQKENI. V was clipped by 4 bases and J by 2 bases, with 11 bases between them. In DNA, the CDR3 is TGTGCCAGCTCACGCGCCCAAGAACAAGAGACCCAGTACTTC. Translated, it gives CASSRAQEQETQYF.

The V call is TRBV5-1, the J call TRBJ1-1; the D gene is possibly TRBD1 (6 bases). Trimming cost V 3 bases and J 4 bases, with 16 bases left between them. This CDR3 is 15 amino acids long. Germline CDR1 SGHRS, CDR2 YFSETQ. The CDR3 DNA reads as TGCGCCAGCAGCTCCCGGGACAATACCTTCACTGAAGCTTTCTTT. It translates to CASSSRDNTFTEAFF.

The sample holds many counts of this clonotype. CDR3 protein: CASSSVGNEQFF. CDR3 sequence (DNA): TGCGCCAGCAGCAGCGTGGGGAATGAGCAGTTCTTC. The rearrangement links TRBV5-1 to TRBJ2-1; D call uncertain. V lost 4 bases and J 7 bases, leaving 9 bases between the germline ends. This CDR3 has 12 amino acids. In germline, CDR1 is SGHRS, CDR2 YFSETQ.